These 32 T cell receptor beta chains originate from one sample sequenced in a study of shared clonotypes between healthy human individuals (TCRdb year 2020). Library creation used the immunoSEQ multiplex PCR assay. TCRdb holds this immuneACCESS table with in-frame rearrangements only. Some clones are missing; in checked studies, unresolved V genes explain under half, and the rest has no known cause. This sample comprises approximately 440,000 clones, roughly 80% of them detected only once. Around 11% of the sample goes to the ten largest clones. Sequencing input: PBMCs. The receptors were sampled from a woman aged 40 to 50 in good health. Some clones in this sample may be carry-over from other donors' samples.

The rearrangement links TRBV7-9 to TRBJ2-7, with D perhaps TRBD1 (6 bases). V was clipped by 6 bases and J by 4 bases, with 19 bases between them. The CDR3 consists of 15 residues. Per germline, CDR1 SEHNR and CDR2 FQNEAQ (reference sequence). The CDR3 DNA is TGTGCCAGCAGTAGATCTCAGACAGGAACTTACGAGCAGTACTTC. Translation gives CASSRSQTGTYEQYF.

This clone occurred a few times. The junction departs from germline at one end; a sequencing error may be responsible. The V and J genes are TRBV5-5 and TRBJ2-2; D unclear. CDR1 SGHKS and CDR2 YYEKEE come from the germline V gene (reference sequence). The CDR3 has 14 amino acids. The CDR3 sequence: CANSLELNTGELFF. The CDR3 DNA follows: TGTGCCAACAGCCTGGAACTAAACACCGGGGAGCTGTTTTTT.

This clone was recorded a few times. The CDR3 here is CASSTPSRQGYEQYF. For the CDR3, the DNA is TGTGCCAGCAGCACGCCCAGCCGCCAGGGTTACGAGCAGTACTTC. This chain connects TRBV21-1 to TRBJ2-7; TRBD1, the table's D call, was not compared with the DNA. TRBV21-1 is shown as a pseudogene. There are 15 residues in the CDR3.

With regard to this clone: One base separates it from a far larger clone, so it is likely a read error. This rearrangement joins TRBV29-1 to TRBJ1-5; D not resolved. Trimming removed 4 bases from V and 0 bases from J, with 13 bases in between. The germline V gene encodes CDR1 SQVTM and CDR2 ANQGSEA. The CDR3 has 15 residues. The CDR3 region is CSVGCGSHSNQPQHF. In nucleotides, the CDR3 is TGCAGCGTTGGATGCGGCAGCCATAGCAATCAGCCCCAGCATTTT.

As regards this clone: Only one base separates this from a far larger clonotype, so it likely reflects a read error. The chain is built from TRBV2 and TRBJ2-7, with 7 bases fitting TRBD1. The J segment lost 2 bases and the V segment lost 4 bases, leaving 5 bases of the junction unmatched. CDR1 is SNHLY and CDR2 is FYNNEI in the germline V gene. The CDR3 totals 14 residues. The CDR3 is CASSVSGGPYEQYF. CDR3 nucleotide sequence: TGTGCCAGCAGTGTTTCAGGGGGTCCCTACGAGCAGTACTTC.

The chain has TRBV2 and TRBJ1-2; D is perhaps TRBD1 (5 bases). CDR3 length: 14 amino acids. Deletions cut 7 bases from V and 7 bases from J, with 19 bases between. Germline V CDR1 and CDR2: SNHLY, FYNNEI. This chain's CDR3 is CASTTQEWDGGYTF. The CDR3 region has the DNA TGTGCCAGCACCACACAGGAGTGGGACGGTGGCTACACCTTC. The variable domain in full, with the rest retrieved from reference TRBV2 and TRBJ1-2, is EPEVTQTPSHQVTQMGQEVILRCVPISNHLYFYWYRQILGQKVEFLVSFYNNEISEKSEIFDDQFSVERPDGSNFTLKIRSTKLEDSAMYFCASTTQEWDGGYTFGSGTRLTVV.

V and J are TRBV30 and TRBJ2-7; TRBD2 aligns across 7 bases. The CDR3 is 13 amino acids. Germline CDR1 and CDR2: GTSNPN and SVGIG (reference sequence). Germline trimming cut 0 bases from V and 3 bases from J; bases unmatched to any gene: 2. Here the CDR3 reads CAWSVGRGYEQYF. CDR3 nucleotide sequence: TGTGCCTGGAGTGTAGGGAGGGGCTACGAGCAGTACTTC.

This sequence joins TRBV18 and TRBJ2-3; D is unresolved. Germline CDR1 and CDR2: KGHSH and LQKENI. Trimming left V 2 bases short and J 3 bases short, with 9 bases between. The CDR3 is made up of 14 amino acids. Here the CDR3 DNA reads TGTGCCAGCTCACCAACTGGAGTAACAGATACGCAGTATTTT. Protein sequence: CASSPTGVTDTQYF.

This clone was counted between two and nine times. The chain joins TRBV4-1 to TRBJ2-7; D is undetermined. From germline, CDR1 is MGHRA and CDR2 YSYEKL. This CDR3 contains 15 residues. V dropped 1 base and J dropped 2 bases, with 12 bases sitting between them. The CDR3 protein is CASSQAYNSAYEQYF. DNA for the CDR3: TGCGCCAGCAGCCAAGCGTATAACTCAGCCTACGAGCAGTACTTC.

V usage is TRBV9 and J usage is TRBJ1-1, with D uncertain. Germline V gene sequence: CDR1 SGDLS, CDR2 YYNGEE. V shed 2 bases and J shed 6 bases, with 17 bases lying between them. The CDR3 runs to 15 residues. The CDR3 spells CASSVSPRSGAEAFF. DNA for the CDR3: TGTGCCAGCAGCGTTTCCCCCCGCTCCGGCGCTGAAGCTTTCTTT. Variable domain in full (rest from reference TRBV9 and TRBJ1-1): DSGVTQTPKHLITATGQRVTLRCSPRSGDLSVYWYQQSLDQGLQFLIQYYNGEERAKGNILERFSAQQFPDLHSELNLSSLELGDSALYFCASSVSPRSGAEAFFGQGTRLTVV.

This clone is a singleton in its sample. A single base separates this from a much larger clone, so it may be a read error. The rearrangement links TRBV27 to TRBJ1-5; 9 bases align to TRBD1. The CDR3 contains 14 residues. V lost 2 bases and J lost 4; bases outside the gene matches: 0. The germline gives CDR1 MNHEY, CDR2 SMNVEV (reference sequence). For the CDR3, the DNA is TGTGCCAGCAGTTTAGGGACAGGGAATCAGCCCCAGCATTTT. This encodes CASSLGTGNQPQHF.

The CDR3 DNA reads as TGTGCCAGTAGTAAATCCCAGAACACTGAAGCTTTCTTT. Translation: CASSKSQNTEAFF. The V and J genes are TRBV19 and TRBJ1-1, with unresolved D. The V end lost 4 bases, the J end lost 1 base, and 7 bases lay between the germline ends. The CDR3 covers 13 residues. Germline assignment: CDR1 LNHDA and CDR2 SQIVND (reference sequence). Full variable domain (remainder filled in from reference TRBV19 and TRBJ1-1): DGGITQSPKYLFRKEGQNVTLSCEQNLNHDAMYWYRQDPGQGLRLIYYSQIVNDFQKGDIAEGYSVSREKKESFPLTVTSAQKNPTAFYLCASSKSQNTEAFFGQGTRLTVV.

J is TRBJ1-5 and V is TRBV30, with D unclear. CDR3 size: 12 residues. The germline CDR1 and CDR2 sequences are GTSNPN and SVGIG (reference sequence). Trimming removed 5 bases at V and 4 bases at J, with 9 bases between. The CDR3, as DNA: TGTGCCTGGTTTGTCTGGAATCAGCCCCAGCATTTT. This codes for CAWFVWNQPQHF.

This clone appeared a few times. The chain's CDR3 is CASSLADQTVSNQPQHF. CDR3 in DNA: TGCGCCAGCAGCCTAGCAGACCAGACCGTTAGCAATCAGCCCCAGCATTTT. The chain links TRBV4-3 to TRBJ1-5; no clear D gene. V was clipped by 4 bases and J by 0 bases, with 16 bases between them. CDR3 length equals 17 residues. CDR1 and CDR2 from the germline V gene are LGHNA and YSLEER.

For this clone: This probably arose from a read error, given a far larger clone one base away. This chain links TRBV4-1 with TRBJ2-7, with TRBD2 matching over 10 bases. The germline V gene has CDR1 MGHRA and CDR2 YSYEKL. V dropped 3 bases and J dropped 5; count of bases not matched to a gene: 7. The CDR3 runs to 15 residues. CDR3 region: CASSHLTSGRNEQYF. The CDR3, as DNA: TGCGCCAGCAGCCACCTGACTAGCGGGCGTAACGAGCAGTACTTC.

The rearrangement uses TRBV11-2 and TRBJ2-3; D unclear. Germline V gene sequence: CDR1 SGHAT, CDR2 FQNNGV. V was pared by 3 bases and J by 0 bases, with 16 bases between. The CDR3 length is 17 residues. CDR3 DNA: TGTGCCAGCAGCTTTTCGAGGAAACCTCTTAGCACAGATACGCAGTATTTT. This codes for CASSFSRKPLSTDTQYF.

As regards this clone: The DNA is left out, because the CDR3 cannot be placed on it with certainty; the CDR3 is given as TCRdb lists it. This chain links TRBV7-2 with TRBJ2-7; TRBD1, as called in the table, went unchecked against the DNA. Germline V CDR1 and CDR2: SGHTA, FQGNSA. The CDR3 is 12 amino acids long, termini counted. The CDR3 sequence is CASSLVGQGTYF.

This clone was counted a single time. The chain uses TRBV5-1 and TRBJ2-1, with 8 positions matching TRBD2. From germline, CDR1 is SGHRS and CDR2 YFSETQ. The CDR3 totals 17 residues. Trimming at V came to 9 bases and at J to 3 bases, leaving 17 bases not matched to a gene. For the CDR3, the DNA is TGCGCCAAGCAAGCCCCCTCGGGAGCGGGAGACTACAATGAGCAGTTCTTC. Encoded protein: CAKQAPSGAGDYNEQFF.

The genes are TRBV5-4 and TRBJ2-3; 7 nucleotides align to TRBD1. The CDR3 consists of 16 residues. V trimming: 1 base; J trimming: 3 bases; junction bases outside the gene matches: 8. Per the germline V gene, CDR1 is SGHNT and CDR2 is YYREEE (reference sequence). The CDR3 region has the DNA TGTGCCAGCAGCTTGAGGTCCACAGGGGCAACAGATACGCAGTATTTT. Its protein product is CASSLRSTGATDTQYF.

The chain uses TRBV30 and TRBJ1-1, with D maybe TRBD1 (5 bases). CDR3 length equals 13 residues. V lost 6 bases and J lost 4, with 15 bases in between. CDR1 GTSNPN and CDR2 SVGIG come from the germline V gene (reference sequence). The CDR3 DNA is TGTGCCTGTCAGCTCGGGGCCGGCACTGAAGCTTTCTTT. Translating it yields CACQLGAGTEAFF.

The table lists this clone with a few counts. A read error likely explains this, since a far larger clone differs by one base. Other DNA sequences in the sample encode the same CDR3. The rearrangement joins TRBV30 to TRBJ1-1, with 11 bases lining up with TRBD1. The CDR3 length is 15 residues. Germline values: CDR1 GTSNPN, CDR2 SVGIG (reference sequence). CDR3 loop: CAWSAGQGANTEAFF. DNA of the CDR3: TGTGCCTGGAGCGCAGGACAGGGGGCGAACACTGAAGCTTTCTTC.

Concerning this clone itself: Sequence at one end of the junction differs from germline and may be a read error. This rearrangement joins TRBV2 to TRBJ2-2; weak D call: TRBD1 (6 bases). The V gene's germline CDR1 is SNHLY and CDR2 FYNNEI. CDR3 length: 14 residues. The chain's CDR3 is CASRGQMNTGELSF. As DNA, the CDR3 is TGTGCCAGCAGAGGACAGATGAACACCGGGGAGCTGTCTTTT. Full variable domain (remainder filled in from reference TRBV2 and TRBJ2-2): EPEVTQTPSHQVTQMGQEVILRCVPISNHLYFYWYRQILGQKVEFLVSFYNNEISEKSEIFDDQFSVERPDGSNFTLKIRSTKLEDSAMYFCASRGQMNTGELSFGEGSRLTVL.

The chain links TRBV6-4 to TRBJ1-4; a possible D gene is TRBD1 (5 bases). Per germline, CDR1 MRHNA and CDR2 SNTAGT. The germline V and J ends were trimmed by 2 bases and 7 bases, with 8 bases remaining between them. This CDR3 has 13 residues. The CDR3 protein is CASSDEGLEKLFF. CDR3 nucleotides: TGTGCCAGCAGTGACGAGGGGCTTGAAAAACTGTTTTTT.

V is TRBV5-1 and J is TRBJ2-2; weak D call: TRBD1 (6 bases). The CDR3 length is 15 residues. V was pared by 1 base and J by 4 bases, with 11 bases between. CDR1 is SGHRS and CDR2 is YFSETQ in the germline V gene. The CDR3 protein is CASSLSWGPTGELFF. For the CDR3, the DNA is TGCGCCAGCAGCTTGTCGTGGGGGCCCACCGGGGAGCTGTTTTTT.

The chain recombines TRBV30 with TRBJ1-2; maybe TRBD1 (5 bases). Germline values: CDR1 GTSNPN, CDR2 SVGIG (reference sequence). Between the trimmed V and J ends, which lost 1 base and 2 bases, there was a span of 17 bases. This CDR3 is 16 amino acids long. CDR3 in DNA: TGTGCCTGGAGTGCCCTCACCGGTTGGGACAACTATGGCTACACCTTC. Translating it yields CAWSALTGWDNYGYTF.

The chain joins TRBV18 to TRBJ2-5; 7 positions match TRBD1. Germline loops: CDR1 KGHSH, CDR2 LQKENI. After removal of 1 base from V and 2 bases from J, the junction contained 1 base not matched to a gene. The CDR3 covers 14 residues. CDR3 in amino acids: CASSPRRGQETQYF. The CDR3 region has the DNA TGTGCCAGCTCACCACGCAGGGGGCAAGAGACCCAGTACTTC.

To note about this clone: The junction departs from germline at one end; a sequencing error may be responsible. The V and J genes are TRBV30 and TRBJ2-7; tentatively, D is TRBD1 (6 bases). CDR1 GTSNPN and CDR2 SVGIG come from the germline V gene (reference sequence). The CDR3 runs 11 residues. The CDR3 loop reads CAWRTRTVAFF. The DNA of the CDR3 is TGTGCCTGGAGAACCCGGACAGTAGCCTTCTTC. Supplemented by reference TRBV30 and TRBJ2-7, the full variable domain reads SQTIHQWPATLVQPVGSPLSLECTVEGTSNPNLYWYRQAAGRGLQLLFYSVGIGQISSEVPQNLSASRPQDRQFILSSKKLLLSDSGFYLCAWRTRTVAFFGPGTRLTVT.

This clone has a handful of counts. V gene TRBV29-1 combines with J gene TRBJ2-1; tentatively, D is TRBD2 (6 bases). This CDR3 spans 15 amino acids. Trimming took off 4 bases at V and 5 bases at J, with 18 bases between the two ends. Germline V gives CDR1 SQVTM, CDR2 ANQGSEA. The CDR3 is CSVGGGVTSNNEQFF. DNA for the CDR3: TGCAGCGTTGGGGGTGGAGTGACTAGTAACAATGAGCAGTTCTTC.

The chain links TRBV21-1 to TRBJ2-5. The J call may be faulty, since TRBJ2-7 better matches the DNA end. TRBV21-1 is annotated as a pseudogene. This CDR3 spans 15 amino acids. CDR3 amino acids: CASRGKRTPSYEQYF. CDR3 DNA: TGTGCCAGCAGGGGAAAGAGGACCCCATCCTACGAGCAGTACTTC.

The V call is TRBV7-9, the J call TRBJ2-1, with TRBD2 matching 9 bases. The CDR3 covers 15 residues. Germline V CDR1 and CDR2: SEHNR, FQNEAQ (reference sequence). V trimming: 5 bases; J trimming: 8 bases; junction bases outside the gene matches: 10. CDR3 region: CASSPAGTSPDEQFF. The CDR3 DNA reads TGTGCCAGCAGCCCAGCCGGGACTAGCCCGGATGAGCAGTTCTTC.

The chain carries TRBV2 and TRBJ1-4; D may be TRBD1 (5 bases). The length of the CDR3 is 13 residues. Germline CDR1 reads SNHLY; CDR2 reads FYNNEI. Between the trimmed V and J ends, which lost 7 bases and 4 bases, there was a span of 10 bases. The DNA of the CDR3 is TGTGCCAGCACGAAACAGGATAATGAAAAACTGTTTTTT. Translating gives CASTKQDNEKLFF.

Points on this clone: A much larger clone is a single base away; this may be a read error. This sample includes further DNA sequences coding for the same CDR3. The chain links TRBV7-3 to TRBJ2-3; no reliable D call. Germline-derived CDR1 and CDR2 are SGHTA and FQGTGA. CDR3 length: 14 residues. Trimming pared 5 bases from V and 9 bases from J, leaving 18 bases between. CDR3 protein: CASSPGPPPDTQYF. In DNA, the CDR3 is TGTGCCAGCAGCCCCGGACCTCCCCCGGACACGCAGTATTTT.